The rows below give T cell receptor beta chains drawn from one sample of a study of type 1 regulatory T cells. No cognate antigen is known for these TCRs. TCRdb used MiXCR to reprocess the reads, holding one entry per CDR3 protein. The sample consists of about 42,000 distinct CDR3 sequences, less than 15% of them appearing once. The sequenced sample was cultured non-Tr1 T cells, either the whole culture or a sorted T cell fraction (not recorded which). Every receptor here comes from a human donor in good health. Both conserved end residues are part of each CDR3. D genes are given only for firm matches. Clone size is not always given. Where it is, it says once, few, many or a class for expanded clones.

>TRBJ2-7|many|TRBV20-1|TRBD1
CSASGGWSGADEQYF
TGCAGTGCTTCAGGGGGCTGGTCTGGAGCGGACGAGCAGTACTTC
>TRBJ2-3|-|TRBV2|TRBD2
CASSLGTSADTQYF
TGTGCCAGCAGTCTCGGGACTAGCGCAGATACGCAGTATTTT
>TRBJ2-2|-|TRBV5-1|TRBD2
CASRETSGRSNTGELFF
TGCGCCAGCAGAGAGACTAGCGGGCGGTCGAACACCGGGGAGCTGTTTTTT
>TRBJ1-1|many|TRBV30|-
CAWGEGTEAFF
TGTGCCTGGGGTGAAGGCACTGAAGCTTTCTTT
>TRBJ2-1|many|TRBV5-1|TRBD2
CASSLWGTSGYNEQFF
TGCGCCAGCAGCTTGTGGGGGACTAGCGGCTACAATGAGCAGTTCTTC
>TRBJ2-3|many|TRBV6-1|-
CASSGNTDTQYF
TGTGCCAGCAGTGGGAACACAGATACGCAGTATTTT
>TRBJ1-3|few|TRBV12-3/TRBV12-4|-
CASSLGGGGGDGNTIYF
TGTGCCAGCAGTTTAGGTGGAGGAGGGGGAGATGGAAACACCATATATTTT
>TRBJ1-5|many|TRBV24-1|-
CATTDGNQPQHF
TGTGCCACCACAGACGGCAATCAGCCCCAGCATTTT
>TRBJ2-3|-|TRBV5-1|TRBD2
CASSRTGTSGSDTQYF
TGCGCCAGCAGCCGGACCGGGACTAGCGGGAGCGATACGCAGTATTTT
>TRBJ1-1|few|TRBV7-2|-
CASSLGQFGEAFF
TGTGCCAGCAGCTTAGGTCAGTTCGGTGAAGCTTTCTTT
>TRBJ1-4|-|TRBV30|-
CASQGGSRLKLFF
TGTGCCTCTCAAGGGGGGAGTAGGTTGAAACTGTTTTTT
>TRBJ2-3|-|TRBV5-1|TRBD2
CASSLSGRRIDTQYF
TGCGCCAGCAGCTTGAGCGGGAGAAGGATAGATACGCAGTATTTT
>TRBJ2-2|-|TRBV5-1|-
CASRVGGNTGELFF
TGCGCCAGCAGAGTTGGGGGGAACACCGGGGAGCTGTTTTTT
>TRBJ2-1|medium-sized|TRBV10-3|-
CAIRGRNSYNEQFF
TGTGCCATAAGGGGCCGAAACTCCTACAATGAGCAGTTCTTC
>TRBJ2-1|-|TRBV24-1|-
CATSDGTEGSYNEQFF
TGTGCCACCAGTGACGGGACGGAGGGGTCCTACAATGAGCAGTTCTTC
>TRBJ1-3|few|TRBV5-1|-
CASSLEEGSSGNTIYF
TGCGCCAGCAGCTTGGAGGAGGGCAGCTCTGGAAACACCATATATTTT
>TRBJ1-5|few|TRBV7-6|-
CASSTPRGYSNQPQHF
TGTGCCAGCAGCACCCCTCGGGGGTATAGCAATCAGCCCCAGCATTTT
>TRBJ2-7|many|TRBV7-9|-
CASSHWDGYEQYF
TGTGCCAGCAGCCATTGGGACGGCTACGAGCAGTACTTC
>TRBJ2-6|many|TRBV7-8|-
CASSLRPSGANVLTF
TGTGCCAGCAGCTTAAGACCCTCTGGGGCCAACGTCCTGACTTTC
>TRBJ1-4|many|TRBV4-3|-
CASSQDLGSNEKLFF
TGCGCCAGCAGCCAAGATCTTGGCAGCAATGAAAAACTGTTTTTT